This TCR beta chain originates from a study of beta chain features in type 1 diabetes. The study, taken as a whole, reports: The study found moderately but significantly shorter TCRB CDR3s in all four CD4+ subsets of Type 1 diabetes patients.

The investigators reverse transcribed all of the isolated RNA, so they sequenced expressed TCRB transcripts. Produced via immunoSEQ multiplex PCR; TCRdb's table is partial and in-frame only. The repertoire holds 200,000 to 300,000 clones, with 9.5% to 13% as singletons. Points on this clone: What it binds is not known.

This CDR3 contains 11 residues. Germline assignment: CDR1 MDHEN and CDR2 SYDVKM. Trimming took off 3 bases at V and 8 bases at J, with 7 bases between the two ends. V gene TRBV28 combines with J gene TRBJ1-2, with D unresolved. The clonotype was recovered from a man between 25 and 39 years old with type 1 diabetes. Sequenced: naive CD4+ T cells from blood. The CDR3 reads CASSLREGYTF. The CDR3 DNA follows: TGTGCCAGCAGTTTGAGGGAAGGCTACACCTTC.